This TCR beta chain is drawn from a study of cytomegalovirus exposure and HLA in healthy donors. The PCR made use of 60 Vbeta and 13 Jbeta primers. Clones were sequenced by immunoSEQ multiplex PCR, and TCRdb holds only the in-frame ones, with some missing. Of some 120,000 clones in the sample, approximately 85% were seen once. With respect to this clone: Its antigen remains unidentified.

Deletions cut 4 bases from V and 1 base from J, with 12 bases between. The CDR3 runs to 15 residues. Germline assignment: CDR1 SGHTA and CDR2 FQGNSA. Donors sampled were nominally healthy, though unrecorded immune exposures were likely. Study-level points and caveats: Later work associated roughly 15,000 TCR beta sequences with HLA alleles at 0.05 false discovery rate. Within an earlier analysis, most TCR beta V segments proved productive either about 87% or about 30% of the time.

The gene calls are TRBV7-2 and TRBJ2-3; D remains ambiguous. Sequencing was carried out using PBMCs. This sequence was found in a male donor in good health and CMV-seropositive. The chain's CDR3 is CASSSRAEGTDTQYF. CDR3 DNA: TGTGCCAGCAGCTCTAGAGCCGAGGGCACAGATACGCAGTATTTT.